This TCR beta chain was obtained from a study of cytomegalovirus exposure and HLA in healthy donors. Regarding the study as a whole: Equally common other TCR beta chains were less clonally expanded than HLA-associated ones, a later analysis found.

The CDR3 extends over 12 amino acids. V was clipped by 7 bases and J by 5 bases, with 9 bases between them. Germline V lookup: CDR1 SGHNT, CDR2 YYREEE (reference sequence). 13 Jbeta primers and 60 Vbeta primers were used for the PCR. Only in-frame clones appear in the TCRdb table, and some are missing; sequencing was by immunoSEQ multiplex PCR. The data contain about 170,000 clones, 65% to 85% of them seen just once; the ten biggest clones take up roughly 4.5%. Turning to this clone: Antigen: not known.

The sequenced material came from PBMCs. The receptor was derived from a woman aged 50 to 60 in good health and CMV-seropositive. The V call is TRBV5-4, the J call TRBJ2-2; no clear D gene. The CDR3 nucleotides are TGTGCCAGCCTAACCTCGACCGGGGAGCTGTTTTTT. Translating it yields CASLTSTGELFF.